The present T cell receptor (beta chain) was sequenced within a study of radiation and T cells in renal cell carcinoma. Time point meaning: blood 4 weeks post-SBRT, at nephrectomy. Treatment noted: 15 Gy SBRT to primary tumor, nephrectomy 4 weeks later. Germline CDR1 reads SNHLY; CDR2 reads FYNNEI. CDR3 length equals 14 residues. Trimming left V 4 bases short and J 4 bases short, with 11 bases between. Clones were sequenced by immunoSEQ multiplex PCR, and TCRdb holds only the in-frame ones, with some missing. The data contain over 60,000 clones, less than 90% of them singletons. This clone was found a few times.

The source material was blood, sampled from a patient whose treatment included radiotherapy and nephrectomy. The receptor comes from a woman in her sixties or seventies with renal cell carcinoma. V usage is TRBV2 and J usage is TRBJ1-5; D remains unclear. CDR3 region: CASSVETENQPQHF. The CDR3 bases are TGTGCCAGCAGTGTTGAGACTGAGAATCAGCCCCAGCATTTT.